The clone carrying this T cell receptor (beta chain) occurred a few times. Antigen specificity is unknown. The data stem from a study of beta chain features in type 1 diabetes. Whole-study findings and limits: Reduced insertions and increased deletions marked VDJ junctions in type 1 diabetes patients. Naive, central memory and Treg TCRB repertoires seemed to resemble each other more closely in patients than they did in healthy donors.

Stem cell-like memory, regulatory, central memory and naive CD4+ cells were sorted via CD45RO/CCR7/CD25/CD127/CD95/CD27. Trimming cost V 4 bases and J 6 bases; bases outside gene matches: 5. The CDR3 runs to 14 residues. Germline values: CDR1 SGHTA, CDR2 FQGNSA. The whole isolated RNA underwent reverse transcription, so sequencing captured expressed TCRB transcripts. Sequenced naive, central memory and regulatory T cell samples produced an average of roughly 3.5 million reads. TCRdb keeps only in-frame clones here, not all; method: immunoSEQ multiplex PCR. The table includes under 500,000 clones, over 25% detected once.

The V gene is TRBV7-2, the J gene TRBJ2-1, with 8 nucleotides matching TRBD2. The TCR comes from a young man in good health. Sequenced input: naive CD4+ T cells from blood. The CDR3 region is CASSWSGTSNEQFF. The CDR3 DNA reads as TGTGCCAGCAGCTGGTCCGGGACTAGCAATGAGCAGTTCTTC.